Following are 9 T cell receptor beta chains from one sample sequenced in a study of cytomegalovirus exposure and HLA in healthy donors. PCR employed 60 Vbeta and 13 Jbeta primers. Some clones are missing from TCRdb's copy, which holds only in-frame ones; the method was immunoSEQ multiplex PCR. Seen here are approximately 73,000 clones, less than 75% observed once, and the top ten hold less than 7.5%. The specimen was PBMCs. The receptors were gathered from a man aged 30 to 39 in good health and CMV-seropositive.

The rearrangement links TRBV9 to TRBJ2-6; 8 bases line up with TRBD1. From germline, CDR1 is SGDLS and CDR2 YYNGEE. This CDR3 spans 17 amino acids. Trimming cost V 3 bases and J 0 bases; bases outside gene matches: 5. The CDR3 region is CASSEHRGFSGANVLTF. The DNA for the CDR3 is TGTGCCAGCAGCGAGCACAGGGGGTTCTCTGGGGCCAACGTCCTGACTTTC.

V usage is TRBV30 and J usage is TRBJ1-1; D gene uncertain. CDR3 length: 14 amino acids. CDR1 and CDR2 from the germline V gene are GTSNPN and SVGIG (reference sequence). V was cut by 1 base and J by 5 bases, with 14 bases left in between. CDR3 nucleotide sequence: TGTGCCTGGAGTGAGGAGTCTGGTGCAACTGAAGCTTTCTTT. Residues: CAWSEESGATEAFF.

The rearrangement links TRBV27 to TRBJ2-1; 7 bases map to TRBD2. The CDR3 is 14 residues long. Germline V gives CDR1 MNHEY, CDR2 SMNVEV (reference sequence). V lost 2 bases to trimming and J lost 7 bases; unmatched junction nucleotides: 5. The CDR3 protein is CASSLVGRGNEQFF. CDR3 coding DNA: TGTGCCAGCAGTTTAGTTGGGAGGGGTAATGAGCAGTTCTTC.

The chain links TRBV29-1 to TRBJ2-7; 7 nucleotides line up with TRBD1. The CDR3 runs to 12 residues. The V gene's germline CDR1 is SQVTM and CDR2 ANQGSEA. Losses at the gene ends were 7 bases for V and 2 bases for J; bases not matched to a gene: 5. CDR3 sequence reads: CSARDRPYEQYF. CDR3 DNA: TGCAGCGCCAGGGACAGACCCTACGAGCAGTACTTC.

The chain employs TRBV6-5 and TRBJ1-4; 10 bases match TRBD1. Trimming cost V 2 bases and J 7 bases; bases outside gene matches: 7. The length of the CDR3 is 16 residues. Germline V gene sequence: CDR1 MNHEY, CDR2 SVGAGI. The CDR3 loop reads CASSYGGTGEGEKLFF. The CDR3 coding sequence is TGTGCCAGCAGTTACGGCGGGACAGGGGAAGGTGAAAAACTGTTTTTT.

This clone was detected only a few times. CDR3 protein: CASSLDSDEQYF. CDR3 sequence (DNA): TGTGCCAGCAGCTTAGATTCCGACGAGCAGTACTTC. This chain connects TRBV11-3 to TRBJ2-7, with unresolved D. V lost 0 bases and J lost 5, with 5 bases in between. The CDR3 covers 12 residues. Germline assignment: CDR1 SGHNT and CDR2 YENEEA.

In this sample, this clone turned up a few times. The chain links TRBV28 to TRBJ2-3; unclear D gene. This CDR3 has 12 amino acids. Germline V gene sequence: CDR1 MDHEN, CDR2 SYDVKM. V lost 8 bases and J 5 bases, leaving 11 bases between the germline ends. This chain's CDR3 is CASDEARDTQYF. The CDR3 DNA reads as TGTGCCAGCGATGAGGCCCGAGATACGCAGTATTTT. Combining the CDR3 with reference TRBV28 and TRBJ2-3 gives the whole variable domain DVKVTQSSRYLVKRTGEKVFLECVQDMDHENMFWYRQDPGLGLRLIYFSYDVKMKEKGDIPEGYSVSREKKERFSLILESASTNQTSMYLCASDEARDTQYFGPGTRLTVL.

The chain combines TRBV11-2 with TRBJ2-1, with D uncertain. Deletions cut 3 bases from V and 8 bases from J, with 5 bases between. The CDR3 has 11 amino acids. Germline CDR1 and CDR2: SGHAT and FQNNGV. The CDR3 spells CASSLSDEQFF. CDR3 sequence (DNA): TGTGCCAGCAGCTTGAGTGATGAGCAGTTCTTC.

The chain employs TRBV21-1 and TRBJ1-5; the table's D call of TRBD1 was not tested on the DNA. TRBV21-1 is flagged as a pseudogene. CDR3 length: 17 amino acids. CDR3 coding DNA: TGTGCCAGCAGCAAAGTGGGGACAGGACTTAGCAATCAGCCCCAGCATTTT. Protein product: CASSKVGTGLSNQPQHF.